This T cell receptor (beta chain) was recorded in a study of graft-versus-host responses after intestinal transplantation. Study at large: Multivisceral, liver-intestinal, or isolated intestinal grafts went to recipients. Study-wide points: Patients with graft-donor T cell macrochimerism had high graft-versus-host to host-versus-graft clonal ratios in allografts. The authors found GvH clones in recipient marrow, some appearing first in ileum or blood.

On this clone: Antigen unknown.

Using immunoSEQ multiplex PCR, the repertoire was profiled, and TCRdb retains in-frame clones only, with some absent. Here the sample spans about 66,000 clones, around 90% being singletons. The germline gives CDR1 SGHNT, CDR2 YYREEE (reference sequence). V shed 0 bases, J shed 7 bases, and the junction held 8 bases outside the gene matches. This CDR3 is 17 amino acids long. This chain connects TRBV5-4 to TRBJ1-6; 9 bases align to TRBD1. The origin of this receptor is a human donor who received an intestinal transplant. The sequencing used unstimulated CD8+ T cells sorted from spleen or lymph node cells, collected before intestinal transplant. CDR3 sequence (DNA): TGTGCCAGCAGCTTGGCGGGACAGGGTCTGCGGAATTCACCCCTCCACTTT. Its protein product is CASSLAGQGLRNSPLHF.